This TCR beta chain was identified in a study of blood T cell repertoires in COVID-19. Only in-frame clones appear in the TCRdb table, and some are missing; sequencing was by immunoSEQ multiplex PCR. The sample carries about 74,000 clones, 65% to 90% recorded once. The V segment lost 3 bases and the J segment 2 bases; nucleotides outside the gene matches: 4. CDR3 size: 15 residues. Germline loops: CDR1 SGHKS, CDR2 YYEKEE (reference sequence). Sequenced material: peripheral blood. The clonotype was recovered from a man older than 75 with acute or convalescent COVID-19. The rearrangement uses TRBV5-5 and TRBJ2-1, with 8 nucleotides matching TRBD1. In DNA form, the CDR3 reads TGTGCCAGCAGCTGGGGACAGGAAACCTACAATGAGCAGTTCTTC. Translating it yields CASSWGQETYNEQFF. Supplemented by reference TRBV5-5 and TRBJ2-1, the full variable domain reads DAGVTQSPTHLIKTRGQQVTLRCSPISGHKSVSWYQQVLGQGPQFIFQYYEKEERGRGNFPDRFSARQFPNYSSELNVNALLLGDSALYLCASSWGQETYNEQFFGPGTRLTVL.